This T cell receptor (beta chain) was observed in a study of vaccination effects on CD4 cells after COVID-19. Worth noting for this clone: The antigen remains undetermined.

Sequencing was preceded by expansion of antigen-specific CD4+ T cells with viral peptide pools in the ViraFEST assay. Having been cultured for approximately ten days, the cells underwent CD4+ T cell isolation. Either the BNT162b2 or mRNA-1273 vaccine was given to participants in two doses. Assay: immunoSEQ multiplex PCR; the TCRdb copy retains only in-frame clones and omits some. Of around 32,000 clones detected, 72% appear once; the ten largest clones hold around 12%. The V gene end was trimmed by 6 bases and the J gene end by 0 bases; junction bases not matched to a gene: 4. The CDR3 runs to 15 residues. CDR1 WSHSY and CDR2 SAAADI come from the germline V gene.

This receptor was taken from a human donor who received a COVID-19 vaccine. Here the sequenced sample was CD4+ T cells from PBMCs cultured with HCoV-229E spike peptides, taken after COVID-19 vaccination. The chain joins TRBV10-2 to TRBJ2-1, with TRBD2 matching 8 bases. CDR3 nucleotides: TGCGCCAGCAGGTACACTAGCGGCTCCTACAATGAGCAGTTCTTC. Its translation: CASRYTSGSYNEQFF.